This is a list of T cell receptor beta chains from one sample in a study of blood T cell repertoires in COVID-19. Assay: immunoSEQ multiplex PCR; the TCRdb copy retains only in-frame clones and omits some. The profile shows about 270,000 clones, 90% of them singletons. Sequencing used PBMCs or T cells enriched from blood (not recorded which). The receptors shown here come from a woman between 25 and 40 years old with acute COVID-19. Each CDR3 is given with its conserved first and last residue. A D gene is named only where the DNA matches it firmly. Clone size is not always given. Where it is, it says once, few, many or a class for expanded clones.

clone_size j_call v_call d_call cdr3_nt cdr3_aa
. TRBJ2-2 TRBV9 TRBD1 TGTGCCAGCAGCCAAACAGGGGACACCGGGGAGCTGTTTTTT CASSQTGDTGELFF
. TRBJ2-3 TRBV27 . TGTGCCAGCAGTTTACAGAAGTTTAGCACAGATACGCAGTATTTT CASSLQKFSTDTQYF
. TRBJ2-7 TRBV2 TRBD2 TGTGCCAGCAGTGAGGAGGGAGGGCTCCACGAGCAGTACTTC CASSEEGGLHEQYF
. TRBJ2-7 TRBV4-2 . TGTGCCAGCACGGGACTCGGAACCTACGAGCAGTACTTC CASTGLGTYEQYF
. TRBJ2-3 TRBV4-3 TRBD2 TGCGCCAGCAGCCAAGATGGACTAGCGGGAGTATATACGCAGTATTTT CASSQDGLAGVYTQYF
. TRBJ2-3 TRBV5-4 TRBD2 TGTGCCAGCAGCCACGGGACTAGCGCAGCAGATACGCAGTATTTT CASSHGTSAADTQYF
. TRBJ1-3 TRBV18 . TGTGCCAGCTCACCACCGTCAACAGTTAATACTGGAAACACCATATATTTT CASSPPSTVNTGNTIYF
. TRBJ2-1 TRBV18 TRBD2 TGTGCCAGCTCACCCCTCGACAGTGGGGAGGGGTCCTACAATGAGCAGTTCTTC CASSPLDSGEGSYNEQFF
. TRBJ2-3 TRBV10-3 TRBD2 TGTGCCATCAGCCCGGGACTAGCGGGAGGGCCAGGCACAGATACGCAGTATTTT CAISPGLAGGPGTDTQYF
. TRBJ2-3 TRBV19 TRBD1 TGTGCCAGTAGAGGGACAGGGTCAGATACGCAGTATTTT CASRGTGSDTQYF
. TRBJ2-3 TRBV5-1 . TGCGCCAGCAGCCCCGGTGCACGGCGGAGCACAGATACGCAGTATTTT CASSPGARRSTDTQYF
once TRBJ1-5 TRBV29-1 . TGCAGCGTTTCAAACAGGGCCAATCAGCCCCAGCATTTT CSVSNRANQPQHF
. TRBJ2-3 TRBV28 TRBD1 TGTGCCAGCAGTTCCGCGACGAGGGGGCGTGTGGATACGCAGTATTTT CASSSATRGRVDTQYF
medium-sized TRBJ2-1 TRBV30 TRBD2 TGTGCCTGGACCGACTCAGCGGGGTTCTACAATGAGCAGTTCTTC CAWTDSAGFYNEQFF
. TRBJ2-1 TRBV3-1/TRBV3-2 TRBD2 TGTGCCAGCAGCCCACCCCTCTTAGCGGGAGCCCCCTACAATGAGCAGTTCTTC CASSPPLLAGAPYNEQFF
. TRBJ2-7 TRBV25-1 TRBD1 TGTGCCAGCAGTGAATCCTCCGGGACAGGGAAAGGAACATACGAGCAGTACTTC CASSESSGTGKGTYEQYF
. TRBJ2-3 TRBV28 . TGTGCCAGCAGGGGAGACATCGGGATTTTCACAGATACGCAGTATTTT CASRGDIGIFTDTQYF
. TRBJ1-5 TRBV28 TRBD1 TGTGCCAGCAGTTCCGGACAGGGGCCCTCTCAGCCCCAGCATTTT CASSSGQGPSQPQHF
. TRBJ2-1 TRBV7-8 TRBD2 TGTGCCAGCAGCTCTGGACTAGCGGGCTACAATGAGCAGTTCTTC CASSSGLAGYNEQFF
. TRBJ1-1 TRBV11-1 TRBD1 TGTGCCAGCAGCTTTGGGACAGGGGAAGCTTTCTTT CASSFGTGEAFF
. TRBJ2-1 TRBV9 TRBD1 TGTGCCAGCAGCACAACAGGGGGCGCCTACAATGAGCAGTTCTTC CASSTTGGAYNEQFF
. TRBJ2-7 TRBV6-5 . TGTGCCAGCAGTTACTCTCACAGGGCCTACGAGCAGTACTTC CASSYSHRAYEQYF
. TRBJ2-7 TRBV12-3/TRBV12-4 . TGTGCCAGCAGTCGGGGGAGACTCGACGAGCAGTACTTC CASSRGRLDEQYF
. TRBJ2-7 TRBV19 . TGTGCCAGTAGGGTTAAGGGAGCGACTCCCTACGAGCAGTACTTC CASRVKGATPYEQYF